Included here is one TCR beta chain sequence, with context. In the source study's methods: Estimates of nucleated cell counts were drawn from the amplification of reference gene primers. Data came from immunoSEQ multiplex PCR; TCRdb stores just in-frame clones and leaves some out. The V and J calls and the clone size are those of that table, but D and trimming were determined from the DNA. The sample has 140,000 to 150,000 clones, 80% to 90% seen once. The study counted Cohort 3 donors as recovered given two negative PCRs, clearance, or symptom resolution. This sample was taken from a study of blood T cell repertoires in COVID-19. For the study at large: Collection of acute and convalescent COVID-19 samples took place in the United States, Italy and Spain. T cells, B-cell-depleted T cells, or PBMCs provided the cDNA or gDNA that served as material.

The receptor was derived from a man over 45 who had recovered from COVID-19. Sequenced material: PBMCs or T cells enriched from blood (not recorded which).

CDR3 region: CASSLDSTLNTIYF. As DNA, the CDR3 is TGTGCCAGCAGCTTAGATAGTACCTTAAACACCATATATTTT. The genes are TRBV7-2 and TRBJ1-3; D not certain. Looked up from germline, CDR1 is SGHTA and CDR2 is FQGNSA. CDR3 length: 14 residues. Deletions cut 1 base from V and 6 bases from J, with 10 bases between.